This T cell receptor beta chain was recovered during a study of T-cell reconstitution after alpha-beta-depleted transplantation in children (dated by TCRdb to about 2016). With respect to the entire study: Using TCR repertoire profiling, the study quantitatively followed how T-cell immune reconstitution unfolded in children after TCRalphabeta/CD19-depleted allogeneic hematopoietic cell transplantation. Results and caveats for the whole study, not just this receptor: Over the following months the frequencies of hyperexpanded clones went down, and after one year T-cell counts and TCRbeta diversity were mostly credited to newly produced T cells. In some patients, high TCRbeta diversity at day 60 was attributed to recipient T cells and intrathymic progenitors that had survived conditioning. The apparently early recovery of alphabetaT-cell counts about two months after transplant reportedly depended on only several hundred rapidly expanded clones that came from non-depleted graft cells.

The sample holds a few counts of this clonotype. Its antigen is unknown. No qualities accompany the bases; no much larger clone lies one base away. V and J are truncated by 7 bases and 0 bases respectively, leaving an intervening sequence of 5 bases. The CDR3 numbers 13 residues from cysteine through phenylalanine. Of all the DNA, just the CDR3 is kept, 39 bases in frame from base 1. Based on the germline V gene, the CDR1 and CDR2 sequences are SGHRS and YFSETQ. The treatment or condition label for this specimen denotes: allogeneic hematopoietic cell transplantation with graft depleted of TCRalphabeta T cells and CD19 B cells. Transplant recipients were children who received TCRalphabeta/CD19-depleted allogeneic hematopoietic cell grafts. Preparation of the library involved PCR. This sample was sequenced with an Illumina HiSeq 2500. TCR libraries were prepared with molecular barcoding, using unique molecular identifiers to normalize TCRbeta repertoire quantification. TCRdb trimmed public reads at Q25 via fastp, called clones via MiXCR and kept in-frame beta chains. Each record represents a unique CDR3 protein, reported with the most common genes and DNA among its rows. In this sample the table shows about 210,000 distinct CDR3 sequences, approximately 19% of which occur a single time. The ten biggest clones cover just under 45% of the sample.

Sequencing used PBMCs, mostly from graft donor cells, obtained 360 days after TCRalphabeta/CD19-depleted stem cell transplant. The TCR sequence derives from a male patient between 2 and 15 years old who had a stem cell transplant for acute lymphoblastic leukemia, so the T cells may come from the graft donor. The sequence joins TRBV5-1 to TRBJ2-6, with the D gene uncertain. The CDR3 region has the sequence CASADSGANVLTF. The nucleotides are TGCGCCAGCGCAGACTCTGGGGCCAACGTCCTGACTTTC.